A selection of T cell receptor beta chains follows, all from one sample in a study of cytomegalovirus exposure and HLA in healthy donors. Some clones are missing from TCRdb's copy, which holds only in-frame ones; the method was immunoSEQ multiplex PCR. The top ten hold about 1.1% of the sample, which has tens of thousands of clones, over 60% seen once. The sample taken for sequencing was PBMCs. The receptors stem from a male donor in good health and CMV-seronegative. Each CDR3 is given with its conserved first and last residue. A D gene is named only where the DNA matches it firmly. Part of the rows lack a size; the others show once, few, many or a class for expanded clones.

d_call: .
j_call: TRBJ2-3
v_call: TRBV27
clone_size: .
cdr3_nt: TGTGCCAGCAGTTTTAATAGCATAGGTATCACAGATACGCAGTATTTT
cdr3_aa: CASSFNSIGITDTQYF

d_call: .
j_call: TRBJ2-2
v_call: TRBV5-8
clone_size: once
cdr3_nt: TGTGCCAGCAGCATCCTTGGAGCGGCTCACACCGGGGAGCTGTTTTTT
cdr3_aa: CASSILGAAHTGELFF

d_call: TRBD1
j_call: TRBJ1-2
v_call: TRBV5-1
clone_size: .
cdr3_nt: TGCGCCAGCGGATCCGGGACAGGGGTGGATGGCTACACCTTC
cdr3_aa: CASGSGTGVDGYTF

d_call: TRBD1
j_call: TRBJ2-7
v_call: TRBV28
clone_size: .
cdr3_nt: TGTGCCAGCAGTTTCGGACAGGGTCCCACTCGAGTAAGCTTC
cdr3_aa: CASSFGQGPTRVSF

d_call: .
j_call: TRBJ2-1
v_call: TRBV6-7
clone_size: few
cdr3_nt: TGTGCCAGCAGTTATGGCGGGGCTAGCTCCTACAATGAGCAGTTCTTC
cdr3_aa: CASSYGGASSYNEQFF

d_call: TRBD2
j_call: TRBJ2-5
v_call: TRBV6-5
clone_size: .
cdr3_nt: TGTGCCAGCAGTCGAAGCGGGAGGGTGCCCGAGACCCAGTACTTC
cdr3_aa: CASSRSGRVPETQYF

d_call: .
j_call: TRBJ2-1
v_call: TRBV11-2
clone_size: .
cdr3_nt: TGTGCCAGCAGCTTAGCGGGAAACAATGAGCAGTTCTTC
cdr3_aa: CASSLAGNNEQFF

d_call: .
j_call: TRBJ2-7
v_call: TRBV27
clone_size: .
cdr3_nt: TGTGCCAGCAGTTTATCTGGCAGGATCTCCTACGAGCAGTACTTC
cdr3_aa: CASSLSGRISYEQYF

d_call: TRBD1
j_call: TRBJ1-1
v_call: TRBV19
clone_size: few
cdr3_nt: TGTGCCAGTAGTATCGGCAGGGGGAAAGCTTTCTTT
cdr3_aa: CASSIGRGKAFF

d_call: .
j_call: TRBJ2-1
v_call: TRBV6-5
clone_size: .
cdr3_nt: TGTGCCAGCAGTTACCGCATCCGCACTCGTAACAATGAGCAGTTCTTC
cdr3_aa: CASSYRIRTRNNEQFF

d_call: TRBD1
j_call: TRBJ2-1
v_call: TRBV5-5
clone_size: .
cdr3_nt: TGTGCCAGCAGCGAGACAGGGACAGGGGCCCGTGGGGATGAGCAGTTCTTC
cdr3_aa: CASSETGTGARGDEQFF

d_call: TRBD2
j_call: TRBJ2-1
v_call: TRBV4-1
clone_size: .
cdr3_nt: TGCGCCAGCAGCCAGGGATATTCAGCGGGGGGGCTATACAATGAGCAGTTCTTC
cdr3_aa: CASSQGYSAGGLYNEQFF

d_call: TRBD1
j_call: TRBJ1-2
v_call: TRBV19
clone_size: once
cdr3_nt: TGTGCCAGTACCAACACTGGAGGGGGCCTTGGCTACACCTTC
cdr3_aa: CASTNTGGGLGYTF

d_call: TRBD1
j_call: TRBJ1-6
v_call: TRBV4-2
clone_size: .
cdr3_nt: TGTGCCAGCAGCCAAGAGCGGACAGGTCTTAGTTCACCCCTCTACTTT
cdr3_aa: CASSQERTGLSSPLYF

d_call: TRBD1
j_call: TRBJ1-1
v_call: TRBV6-5
clone_size: once
cdr3_nt: TGTGCCAGCAAGAGACAGGGGACTGAAGCTTTCTTT
cdr3_aa: CASKRQGTEAFF

d_call: TRBD2
j_call: TRBJ2-7
v_call: TRBV25-1
clone_size: .
cdr3_nt: TGTGCCAGCAGTGACGGTCAGCTAGCGGGAATCTACGAGCAGTACTTC
cdr3_aa: CASSDGQLAGIYEQYF

d_call: .
j_call: TRBJ1-1
v_call: TRBV7-9
clone_size: few
cdr3_nt: TGTTCCAGCAGCTTAACCCGGGACAAGGACACTGAAGCTTTCTTT
cdr3_aa: CSSSLTRDKDTEAFF

d_call: TRBD2
j_call: TRBJ2-1
v_call: TRBV6-1
clone_size: .
cdr3_nt: TGTGCCAGCAGCCGGACTAGAGAAGGTGAGCAGTTCTTC
cdr3_aa: CASSRTREGEQFF

d_call: TRBD1
j_call: TRBJ2-5
v_call: TRBV28
clone_size: .
cdr3_nt: TGTGCCAGCAGTTCTGTTCCTACAGGGGTAACGCAAGAGACCCAGTACTTC
cdr3_aa: CASSSVPTGVTQETQYF

d_call: .
j_call: TRBJ1-2
v_call: TRBV6-1
clone_size: .
cdr3_nt: TGTGCCAGCAAAATTCGGGAGCCTCGGGGCTACACCTTC
cdr3_aa: CASKIREPRGYTF

d_call: .
j_call: TRBJ1-1
v_call: TRBV20-1
clone_size: .
cdr3_nt: TGCAGTGTATCAGGGAACACTGAAGCTTTCTTT
cdr3_aa: CSVSGNTEAFF

d_call: TRBD1
j_call: TRBJ1-4
v_call: TRBV2
clone_size: .
cdr3_nt: TGTGCCAGCAGCCCATCGGGACAGACTAATGAAAAACTGTTTTTT
cdr3_aa: CASSPSGQTNEKLFF

d_call: .
j_call: TRBJ2-5
v_call: TRBV4-1
clone_size: .
cdr3_nt: TGCGCCAGCAGCCAAGAACCGACAGGCCGAGAGACCCAGTACTTC
cdr3_aa: CASSQEPTGRETQYF

d_call: TRBD2
j_call: TRBJ2-7
v_call: TRBV6-6
clone_size: .
cdr3_nt: TGTGCCAGCAGGATGACTAGCTCCACCTACGAGCAGTACTTC
cdr3_aa: CASRMTSSTYEQYF

d_call: .
j_call: TRBJ1-3
v_call: TRBV19
clone_size: .
cdr3_nt: TGTGCCAGTAGTATACGGGACAAGGGCGACACCATATATTTT
cdr3_aa: CASSIRDKGDTIYF

d_call: .
j_call: TRBJ1-3
v_call: TRBV10-3
clone_size: once
cdr3_nt: TGTGCCATCAGTGAAAGAGATCAGGGCTCTGGAAACACCATATATTTT
cdr3_aa: CAISERDQGSGNTIYF

d_call: TRBD2
j_call: TRBJ2-3
v_call: TRBV25-1
clone_size: .
cdr3_nt: TGTGCCAGCGCTAGCGGGGCGGATACGCAGTATTTT
cdr3_aa: CASASGADTQYF

d_call: .
j_call: TRBJ2-7
v_call: TRBV7-6
clone_size: .
cdr3_nt: TGTGCCAGCAGCTTAGGAGGGAGGCCCTACGAGCAGTACTTC
cdr3_aa: CASSLGGRPYEQYF

d_call: TRBD2
j_call: TRBJ2-2
v_call: TRBV27
clone_size: .
cdr3_nt: TGTGCCAGCAGTTCGCTTAGCGGGAGGAAGAACGGGGAGCTGTTTTTT
cdr3_aa: CASSSLSGRKNGELFF

d_call: .
j_call: TRBJ1-1
v_call: TRBV9
clone_size: .
cdr3_nt: TGTGCCAGCAGCGCCGGTGGGGCAGAGAACACTGAAGCTTTCTTT
cdr3_aa: CASSAGGAENTEAFF

d_call: .
j_call: TRBJ1-1
v_call: TRBV2
clone_size: .
cdr3_nt: TGTGCCAGCAGTGAAGACTCTGGCGGGAACACTGAAGCTTTCTTT
cdr3_aa: CASSEDSGGNTEAFF

d_call: .
j_call: TRBJ2-2
v_call: TRBV4-1
clone_size: .
cdr3_nt: TGCGCCAGCAGCCTTCCTATTGACACCGGGGAGCTGTTTTTT
cdr3_aa: CASSLPIDTGELFF

d_call: TRBD1
j_call: TRBJ1-1
v_call: TRBV10-2
clone_size: .
cdr3_nt: TGCGCCAGCGCCGGACAGGGTTTGAACACTGAAGCTTTCTTT
cdr3_aa: CASAGQGLNTEAFF

d_call: TRBD1
j_call: TRBJ1-1
v_call: TRBV28
clone_size: .
cdr3_nt: TGTGCCTTGTCGGGACAGATGAACACTGAAGCTTTCTTT
cdr3_aa: CALSGQMNTEAFF

d_call: .
j_call: TRBJ2-6
v_call: TRBV7-2
clone_size: few
cdr3_nt: TGTGCCAGCAGCTTACGGGGAGCCTCTGGGGCCAACGTCCTGACTTTC
cdr3_aa: CASSLRGASGANVLTF

d_call: .
j_call: TRBJ1-2
v_call: TRBV4-2
clone_size: .
cdr3_nt: TGTGCCAGCAGCCAAGCGACGGGTGGGTATGGCTACACCTTC
cdr3_aa: CASSQATGGYGYTF

d_call: .
j_call: TRBJ2-2
v_call: TRBV9
clone_size: once
cdr3_nt: TGTGCCAGCAGCTTGACCGGGGATAACTCTTTGAACACCGGGGAGCTGTTTTTT
cdr3_aa: CASSLTGDNSLNTGELFF

d_call: .
j_call: TRBJ1-3
v_call: TRBV9
clone_size: .
cdr3_nt: TGTGCCAGCAGTAGGGGGAGGGTAGGAAACACCATATATTTT
cdr3_aa: CASSRGRVGNTIYF

d_call: TRBD1
j_call: TRBJ1-5
v_call: TRBV29-1
clone_size: .
cdr3_nt: TGCAGCGTGAGGACAGGGGTCAATCAGCCCCAGCATTTT
cdr3_aa: CSVRTGVNQPQHF

d_call: TRBD1
j_call: TRBJ2-3
v_call: TRBV10-2
clone_size: .
cdr3_nt: TGCGCCAGCAGTGAGGAGGGACAGGGAAGCACAGATACGCAGTATTTT
cdr3_aa: CASSEEGQGSTDTQYF

d_call: TRBD2
j_call: TRBJ2-1
v_call: TRBV2
clone_size: .
cdr3_nt: TGTGCCAGCAGTGAGGGAGGGACCTACAATGAGCAGTTCTTC
cdr3_aa: CASSEGGTYNEQFF

d_call: .
j_call: TRBJ1-4
v_call: TRBV19
clone_size: .
cdr3_nt: TGTGCCAGTAGTTTCGACAGAAATAATGAAAAACTGTTTTTT
cdr3_aa: CASSFDRNNEKLFF

d_call: .
j_call: TRBJ2-7
v_call: TRBV19
clone_size: .
cdr3_nt: TGTGCCAGTGGTTCTAGCAGGGGTCTCGAGCAGTACTTC
cdr3_aa: CASGSSRGLEQYF

d_call: TRBD1
j_call: TRBJ1-5
v_call: TRBV5-6
clone_size: .
cdr3_nt: TGTGCCAGCAGCTTCAGGGGGTCCAATCAGCCCCAGCATTTT
cdr3_aa: CASSFRGSNQPQHF